The 17 T cell receptor beta chains reported below all come from one sample, sequenced in a study of T and B cells in COVID-19 patients. Multiplex PCR with BIOMED2 TRB-A/B primer pools amplified TRB rearrangements. TCRdb passed the multiplex PCR reads through MiXCR, listing each CDR3 protein once. The sample shows approximately 8,000 distinct CDR3 sequences, approximately 26% of them seen only once. Each TRB amplification used roughly 250-550 ng of genomic DNA from blood. Sequenced input: blood. The receptors here all came from a human donor with active COVID-19.

The chain links TRBV29-1 to TRBJ2-7; D not resolved. This CDR3 has 11 residues. V lost 4 bases and J 7 bases, leaving 11 bases between the germline ends. In germline, CDR1 is SQVTM, CDR2 ANQGSEA. CDR3 DNA: TGCAGCGTTGTTCAGGTCGGGGAGCAGTACTTC. Translation gives CSVVQVGEQYF.

The chain is built from TRBV5-5 and TRBJ1-5; the D is unclear. Deletions cut 1 base from V and 2 bases from J, with 13 bases between. Germline CDR1 reads SGHKS; CDR2 reads YYEKEE (reference sequence). This CDR3 contains 16 residues. The CDR3 loop reads CASSLLHLGGNQPQHF. The CDR3 DNA sequence: TGTGCCAGCAGCTTGCTGCATCTCGGGGGCAATCAGCCCCAGCATTTT.

There are a few counts of this clonotype. The chain has TRBV6-2 or TRBV6-3 and TRBJ1-5, with D uncertain. Germline V CDR1 and CDR2: MNHEY, SVGEGT. CDR3 length equals 15 residues. V lost 6 bases to trimming and J lost 1 base, with 13 bases between them. The CDR3 here is CASRTLAGSNQPQHF. The CDR3 nucleotides are TGTGCCAGCAGGACCTTGGCGGGAAGCAATCAGCCCCAGCATTTT.

This clonotype was observed a handful of times. J is TRBJ1-5 and V is TRBV12-3 or TRBV12-4, with TRBD1 as a possible D gene (6 bases). CDR3 length equals 14 residues. Trimming removed 2 bases at V and 4 bases at J, with 9 bases between. The CDR3 bases are TGTGCCAGCAGTTTATTAGGGGGTAATCAGCCCCAGCATTTT. Protein sequence: CASSLLGGNQPQHF.

In nucleotides, the CDR3 is TGTGCCAGCAGTATAGGGTCCTACAATGAGCAGTTCTTC. The encoded protein is CASSIGSYNEQFF. V gene TRBV12-3 or TRBV12-4 combines with J gene TRBJ2-1; D is ambiguous. There are 13 residues in the CDR3. V lost 5 bases and J lost 1, with 6 bases in between.

This chain links TRBV10-3 with TRBJ1-2; D possibly corresponds to TRBD1 (5 bases). The V end was cut by 2 bases, the J end by 2 bases, with 12 bases between. Germline V gene data show CDR1 as ENHRY and CDR2 as SYGVKD. This CDR3 is built from 15 residues. This chain's CDR3 is CAISEHGTDNYGYTF. The CDR3 DNA is TGTGCCATCAGTGAGCACGGGACGGACAACTATGGCTACACCTTC.

Within the sample, this clonotype is medium-sized. This CDR3 is CSVQQGRDQPQHF. The DNA for the CDR3 is TGCAGCGTGCAACAGGGAAGGGATCAGCCCCAGCATTTT. The chain has TRBV29-1 and TRBJ1-5; D is perhaps TRBD1 (6 bases). This CDR3 has 13 residues. Germline V gene data show CDR1 as SQVTM and CDR2 as ANQGSEA. V gave up 6 bases and J gave up 5 bases, with 14 bases separating them. Variable domain in full (rest from reference TRBV29-1 and TRBJ1-5): SAVISQKPSRDICQRGTSLTIQCQVDSQVTMMFWYRQQPGQSLTLIATANQGSEATYESGFVIDKFPISRPNLTFSTLTVSNMSPEDSSIYLCSVQQGRDQPQHFGDGTRLSIL.

This clonotype was counted ten times or more. The chain has TRBV19 and TRBJ1-2; the D is unclear. V dropped 3 bases and J dropped 8 bases, with 10 bases sitting between them. The CDR3 covers 12 residues. Germline CDR1 is LNHDA and CDR2 is SQIVND (reference sequence). The CDR3 DNA reads TGTGCCAGTAGTATTCGTGGAGCCGGCTACACCTTC. Translating it yields CASSIRGAGYTF. Drawing the rest from reference TRBV19 and TRBJ1-2, the complete variable domain is DGGITQSPKYLFRKEGQNVTLSCEQNLNHDAMYWYRQDPGQGLRLIYYSQIVNDFQKGDIAEGYSVSREKKESFPLTVTSAQKNPTAFYLCASSIRGAGYTFGSGTRLTVV.

The table lists this clonotype with a few counts. The chain employs TRBV7-9 and TRBJ1-5; D perhaps matches TRBD1 (5 bases). There are 14 residues in the CDR3. Trimming left V 1 base short and J 4 bases short, with 8 bases between. Germline V gives CDR1 SEHNR, CDR2 FQNEAQ (reference sequence). The CDR3 loop is CASSLGGGNQPQHF. The CDR3 region has the DNA TGTGCCAGCAGCTTAGGGGGGGGGAATCAGCCCCAGCATTTT.

As regards this clonotype: At one end the junction does not follow the germline gene, possibly because of a read error. The chain combines TRBV19 with TRBJ1-1; TRBD1 matches at 8 bases. CDR1 and CDR2 from the germline V gene are LNHDA and SQIVND (reference sequence). The CDR3 contains 14 residues. The CDR3 is CASKDREANAEAFF. The CDR3 DNA is TGTGCCAGTAAGGACAGGGAGGCGAACGCTGAAGCTTTCTTT.

The chain employs TRBV10-1 and TRBJ2-5; D gene ambiguous. The end of the DNA aligns better with TRBJ2-7, so the J call may be wrong. Germline assignment: CDR1 WNHNN and CDR2 SYGVQD (reference sequence). The CDR3 is 14 amino acids. The CDR3 is CASSPPTYPYEQYF. The CDR3 region has the DNA TGCGCCAGCAGCCCACCGACTTATCCCTACGAGCAGTACTTC.

The rearrangement uses TRBV15 and TRBJ1-1; D is undetermined. Germline V gene lookup returns CDR1 LNHNV and CDR2 YYDKDF (reference sequence). V shed 0 bases and J shed 1 base, with 18 bases lying between them. This CDR3 contains 18 residues. This chain's CDR3 is CATSREGPNYGRNTEAFF. DNA of the CDR3: TGTGCCACCAGCAGAGAAGGCCCGAACTACGGACGGAACACTGAAGCTTTCTTT.

This clonotype was found a few times. The chain joins TRBV27 to TRBJ1-2; 9 nucleotides match TRBD1. This CDR3 is 17 amino acids long. The trim removed 3 bases at V and 6 bases at J, leaving 14 bases unmatched. Germline lookup yields CDR1 MNHEY and CDR2 SMNVEV (reference sequence). The CDR3 loop is CASSFSVRQGGLDGYTF. The CDR3 nucleotides read TGTGCCAGCAGTTTTTCGGTCAGACAGGGGGGTCTCGATGGCTACACCTTC.

This clonotype rates as medium-sized (0.01 to 0.1%). The chain uses TRBV15 and TRBJ2-7; TRBD2 aligns across 9 bases. V dropped 5 bases and J dropped 5; count of bases not matched to a gene: 7. Germline assignment: CDR1 LNHNV and CDR2 YYDKDF (reference sequence). The CDR3 extends over 14 amino acids. The CDR3: CATSLRIAGDEQYF. In DNA, the CDR3 is TGTGCCACCAGCCTCCGGATAGCGGGAGACGAGCAGTACTTC.

By share of the sample, this clonotype is medium-sized. This rearrangement joins TRBV6-5 to TRBJ2-6; TRBD2 might be the D (7 bases). Germline CDR1 reads MNHEY; CDR2 reads SVGAGI. Trimming took 10 bases from V and 0 from J, leaving 16 bases between them. The CDR3 runs to 16 residues. This CDR3 is CATQGRGSSGANVLTF. CDR3 DNA sequence: TGTGCCACCCAGGGGCGCGGGAGCTCTGGGGCCAACGTCCTGACTTTC.

The rearrangement uses TRBV6-2 or TRBV6-3 and TRBJ1-1; D is possibly TRBD1 (5 bases). The CDR3 loop spans 12 amino acids. V was clipped by 7 bases and J by 3 bases, with 9 bases between them. Germline V gene data show CDR1 as MNHEY and CDR2 as SVGEGT. The chain's CDR3 is CASNQGDTEAFF. CDR3 in DNA: TGTGCCAGCAACCAGGGCGACACTGAAGCTTTCTTT.

In its sample, this clonotype ranks as medium-sized. The chain uses TRBV6-5 and TRBJ1-2, with 7 positions matching TRBD1. Germline lookup yields CDR1 MNHEY and CDR2 SVGAGI. CDR3 size: 15 residues. Trimming cost V 0 bases and J 1 base; bases outside gene matches: 2. The CDR3 nucleotides are TGTGCCAGCAGTTACTCGGGGGACAGTAACTATGGCTACACCTTC. Its translation: CASSYSGDSNYGYTF.